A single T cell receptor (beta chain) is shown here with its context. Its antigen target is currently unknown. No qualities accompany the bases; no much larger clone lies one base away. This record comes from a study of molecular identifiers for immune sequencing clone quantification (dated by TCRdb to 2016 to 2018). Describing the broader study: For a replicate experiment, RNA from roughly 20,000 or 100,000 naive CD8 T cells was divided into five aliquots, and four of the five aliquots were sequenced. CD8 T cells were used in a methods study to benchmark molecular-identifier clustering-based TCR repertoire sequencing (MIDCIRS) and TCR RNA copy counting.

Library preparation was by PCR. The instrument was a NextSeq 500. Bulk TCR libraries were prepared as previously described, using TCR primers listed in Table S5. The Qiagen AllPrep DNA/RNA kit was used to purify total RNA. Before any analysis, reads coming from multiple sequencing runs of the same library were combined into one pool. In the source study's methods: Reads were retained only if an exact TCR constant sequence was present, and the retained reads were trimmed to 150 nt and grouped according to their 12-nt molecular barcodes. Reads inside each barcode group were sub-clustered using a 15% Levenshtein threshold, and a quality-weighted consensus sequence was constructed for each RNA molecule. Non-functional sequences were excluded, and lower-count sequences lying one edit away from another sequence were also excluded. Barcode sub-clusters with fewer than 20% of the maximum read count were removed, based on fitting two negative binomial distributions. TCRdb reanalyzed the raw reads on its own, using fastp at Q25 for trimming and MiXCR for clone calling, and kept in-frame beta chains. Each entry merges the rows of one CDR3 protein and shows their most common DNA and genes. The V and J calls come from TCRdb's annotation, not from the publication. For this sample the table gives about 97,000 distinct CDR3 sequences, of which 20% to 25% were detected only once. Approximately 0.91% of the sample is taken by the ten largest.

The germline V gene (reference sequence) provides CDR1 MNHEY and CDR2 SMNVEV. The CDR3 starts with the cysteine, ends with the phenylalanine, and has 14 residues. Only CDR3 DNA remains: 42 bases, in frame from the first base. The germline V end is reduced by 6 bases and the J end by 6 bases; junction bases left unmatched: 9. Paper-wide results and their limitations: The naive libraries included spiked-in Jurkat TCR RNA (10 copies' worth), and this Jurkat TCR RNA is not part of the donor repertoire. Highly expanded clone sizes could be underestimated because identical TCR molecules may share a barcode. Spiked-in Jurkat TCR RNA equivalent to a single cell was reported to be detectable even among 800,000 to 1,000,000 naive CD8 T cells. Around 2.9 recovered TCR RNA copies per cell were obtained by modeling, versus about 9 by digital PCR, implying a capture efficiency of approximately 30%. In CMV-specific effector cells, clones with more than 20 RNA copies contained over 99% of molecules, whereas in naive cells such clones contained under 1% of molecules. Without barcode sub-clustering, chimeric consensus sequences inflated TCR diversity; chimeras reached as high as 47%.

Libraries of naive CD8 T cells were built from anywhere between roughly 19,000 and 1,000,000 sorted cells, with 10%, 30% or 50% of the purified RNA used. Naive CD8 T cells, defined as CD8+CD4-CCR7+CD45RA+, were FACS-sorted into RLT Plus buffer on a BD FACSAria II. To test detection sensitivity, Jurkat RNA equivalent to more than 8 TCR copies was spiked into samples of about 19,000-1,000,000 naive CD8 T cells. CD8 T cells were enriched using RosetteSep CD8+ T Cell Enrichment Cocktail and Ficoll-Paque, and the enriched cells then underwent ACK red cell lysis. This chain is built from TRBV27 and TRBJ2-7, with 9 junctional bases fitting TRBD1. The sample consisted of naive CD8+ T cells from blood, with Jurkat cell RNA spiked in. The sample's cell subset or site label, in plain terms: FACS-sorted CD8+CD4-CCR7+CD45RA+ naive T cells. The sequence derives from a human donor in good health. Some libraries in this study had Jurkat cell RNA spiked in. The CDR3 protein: CASRPGTGFGEQYF. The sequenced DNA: TGTGCCAGCAGGCCCGGGACAGGGTTTGGCGAGCAGTACTTC.